The clone carrying this TCR beta chain was recorded a few times. Time point described: pretreatment peripheral blood. This sample was taken from a study of PD-L1 blockade in urothelial cancer. Across the whole study: Patients initiated atezolizumab in about 2014 at 1,200 mg intravenously every 3 weeks. It was at 3 weeks (second dose) and 6 weeks after treatment start that blood was analyzed. Blood-derived samples held a median around 140,000 T cells.

CDR1 and CDR2 (germline): SGHTS, YDEGEE. This CDR3 is built from 16 residues. V shed 3 bases and J 5 bases; nucleotides not matched to a gene: 7. Method: immunoSEQ multiplex PCR; TCRdb's copy keeps in-frame clones and lacks some. Of 32,000 or so clones in the sample, around 82% were seen once. This chain connects TRBV5-8 to TRBJ2-3; TRBD2 agrees at 12 bases. This receptor was taken from a man aged 55 to 69 with urothelial cancer. The sequences come from PBMCs, collected around atezolizumab (anti-PD-L1) treatment. DNA for the CDR3: TGTGCCAGCAGCTCAGGGACTAGCGGGTGGGGAGATACGCAGTATTTT. Translation gives CASSSGTSGWGDTQYF.